The rows below give T cell receptor beta chains drawn from one sample of a study of blood T cell repertoires in COVID-19. Generated by immunoSEQ multiplex PCR, the TCRdb table keeps only in-frame clones and is missing some. Seen here are 150,000 to 180,000 clones, around 85% observed once, and the top ten hold over 25%. The source material was peripheral blood. The origin of the receptors is a woman between 55 and 75 years old with acute or convalescent COVID-19. The CDR3 runs from the conserved cysteine through the conserved F or W. The order of the fields is J gene, clone size, D gene, V gene, CDR3 DNA, CDR3 protein. A D gene is named only where the DNA matches it firmly. The listing skips clone size in some rows; elsewhere it reads once, few, many or a size class.

TRBJ2-6,NA,TRBD2,TRBV5-1,TGCGCCAGCAGCTTGGGCCCAGCGGGGGGGGCCAACGTCCTGACTTTC,CASSLGPAGGANVLTF
TRBJ1-2,NA,NA,TRBV28,TGTGCCAGCGCAGGGAGGAACTATGGCTACACCTTC,CASAGRNYGYTF
TRBJ2-3,NA,TRBD2,TRBV5-1,TGCGCCAGCAGCTTGTCGCCTAGCGGGGCGGTAGATACGCAGTATTTT,CASSLSPSGAVDTQYF
TRBJ1-5,NA,NA,TRBV5-1,TGCGCCAGCAGCCCGACGGAGGGTCGCCGACAGCCCCAGCATTTT,CASSPTEGRRQPQHF
TRBJ1-6,NA,NA,TRBV6-5,TGTGCCAGCAGCCCCGGGCTCAGGGATAATTCACCCCTCCACTTT,CASSPGLRDNSPLHF
TRBJ1-1,NA,NA,TRBV5-1,TGCGCCAGCAGCTTCAATAGGGGCGACACTGAAGCTTTCTTT,CASSFNRGDTEAFF
TRBJ2-6,NA,TRBD1,TRBV7-2,TGTGCCAGCAGCTCTAGGACAGGGACCGGCTCTGGGGCCAACGTCCTGACTTTC,CASSSRTGTGSGANVLTF
TRBJ1-1,once,NA,TRBV15,TGTGCCACCAGCCCAGAACGGATCGGAGCTGAAGCTTTCTTT,CATSPERIGAEAFF
TRBJ1-5,NA,NA,TRBV19,TGTGCCAGTAGTATCTCTCAGGGCAATCAGCCCCAGCATTTT,CASSISQGNQPQHF
TRBJ1-2,NA,NA,TRBV6-6,TGTGCCAGCAGCGAATTACAGGGACAAGATGGCTACACCTTC,CASSELQGQDGYTF
TRBJ1-1,NA,NA,TRBV12-3/TRBV12-4,TGTGCCAGCAATAGAGACTCTGAAGCTTTCTTT,CASNRDSEAFF
TRBJ2-2,NA,NA,TRBV25-1,TGTGCCAGCAGGCTTAGAGTCGGGGAGCTGTTTTTT,CASRLRVGELFF
TRBJ1-1,NA,TRBD1,TRBV29-1,TGCAGCGTTGGAGAGACAGGGTTGAACACTGAAGCTTTCTTT,CSVGETGLNTEAFF
TRBJ1-5,once,TRBD1,TRBV7-2,TGTGCCAGCAGCTTAGTTCAGGGGGGTCAGCCCCAGCATTTT,CASSLVQGGQPQHF
TRBJ1-2,NA,NA,TRBV5-4,TGTGCCAGCAGCTTTGGCTCAGGGAACTATGGCTACACCTTC,CASSFGSGNYGYTF
TRBJ1-1,NA,TRBD1,TRBV5-1,TGCGCCAGCAGCTTGGTCCAGGCAGGGGGCGCGGGTGAAGCTTTCTTT,CASSLVQAGGAGEAFF
TRBJ1-4,NA,NA,TRBV11-2,TGTGCCAGCAGCTTAGGGATGCGGCCCCCCGGGGGAAAACTGTTTTTT,CASSLGMRPPGGKLFF
TRBJ2-6,few,TRBD1,TRBV5-4,TGTGCCAGCAGCTCGACAGGGATGACCGGGGCCAACGTCCTGACTTTC,CASSSTGMTGANVLTF
TRBJ1-1,once,NA,TRBV11-3,TGTGCCAGCAGCTTGACGGGAAACACTGAAGCTTTCTTT,CASSLTGNTEAFF
TRBJ1-6,NA,NA,TRBV10-2,TGCGCCAGCAGTGGTGGCAGGGCGAGTTCACCCCTCCACTTT,CASSGGRASSPLHF
TRBJ2-2,NA,NA,TRBV2,TGTGCCAGCAACTTGACAGCCAACACCGGGGAGCTGTTTTTT,CASNLTANTGELFF
TRBJ1-4,NA,NA,TRBV29-1,TGCAGCGTGAGTAATCAGGGGACGGCTAATGAAAAACTGTTTTTT,CSVSNQGTANEKLFF
TRBJ2-5,NA,NA,TRBV30,TGTGCCTGGAGGAAAAGTGGGGGGGAGACCCAGTACTTC,CAWRKSGGETQYF
TRBJ1-1,NA,NA,TRBV4-1,TGCGCCAGCAGCCAAGTCGGGGGGACTGAAGCTTTCTTT,CASSQVGGTEAFF
TRBJ2-3,NA,TRBD2,TRBV24-1,TGTGCCACCAGTGCGGCGGGGGTGACAGATACGCAGTATTTT,CATSAAGVTDTQYF
TRBJ2-3,NA,TRBD2,TRBV7-9,TGTGCCAGCAGCCATGGTACTAGCGGTTCAGATACGCAGTATTTT,CASSHGTSGSDTQYF
TRBJ1-1,NA,NA,TRBV4-1,TGCGCCAGCAGCCAAGAGAGGGTGTGGCAGGGAGGCACTGAAGCTTTCTTT,CASSQERVWQGGTEAFF
TRBJ1-1,NA,NA,TRBV2,TGTGCCAGCAGCTTCGTAGTGAACACTGAAGCTTTCTTT,CASSFVVNTEAFF
TRBJ2-7,NA,NA,TRBV27,TGTGCCAGCAGTGCAAAACCGGGGTACGAGCAGTACTTC,CASSAKPGYEQYF
TRBJ2-2,NA,NA,TRBV18,TGTGCCAGCTCACCCCGCGGCAGGGGATCCGGGGAGCTGTTTTTT,CASSPRGRGSGELFF
TRBJ2-1,NA,TRBD2,TRBV5-1,TGCGCCAGCAGCTTGGCCGGGACTAGAGATGAGCAGTTCTTC,CASSLAGTRDEQFF
TRBJ2-4,few,TRBD2,TRBV7-8,TGTGCCAGCACCGCGGGGGGCCGAGCCAAAAACATTCAGTACTTC,CASTAGGRAKNIQYF
TRBJ1-3,once,NA,TRBV12-5,TGTGCTAGTGGTCCTCCCAACCAGAACTCTGGAAACACCATATATTTT,CASGPPNQNSGNTIYF
TRBJ1-5,NA,TRBD1,TRBV19,TGTGCCAGTAGTGTCACAGGGGGCGCTCAGCCCCAGCATTTT,CASSVTGGAQPQHF
TRBJ2-1,NA,NA,TRBV5-1,TGCGCCAGCAGCTTAGACACGAGCTCCTACAATGAGCAGTTCTTC,CASSLDTSSYNEQFF
TRBJ2-2,NA,NA,TRBV7-8,TGTGCCAGCAGCTTGCGAGGTCCGAACACCGGGGAGCTGTTTTTT,CASSLRGPNTGELFF
TRBJ2-3,NA,NA,TRBV6-5,TGTGCCAGCAGTTACTTGTTCTCCACAGGGACAGATACGCAGTATTTT,CASSYLFSTGTDTQYF
TRBJ1-1,NA,NA,TRBV10-2,TGCGCCGCCCTTGGGGCTTGGAACACTGAAGCTTTCTTT,CAALGAWNTEAFF
TRBJ2-2,NA,TRBD1,TRBV11-3,TGTGCCAGCACCCTAGGACAGGGGGCCAGGAACACCGGGGAGCTGTTTTTT,CASTLGQGARNTGELFF
TRBJ1-1,NA,TRBD1,TRBV29-1,TGCAGCGTTAAGGAGGGGGCTACTAACACTGAAGCTTTCTTT,CSVKEGATNTEAFF
TRBJ1-4,NA,TRBD1,TRBV7-9,TGTGCCAGCAGCTTAGCCCTCCGGACAGGGGTGGATGAAAAACTGTTTTTT,CASSLALRTGVDEKLFF
TRBJ1-3,NA,NA,TRBV9,TGTGCCAGCAGCGTAGCCGGGGGAAACACCATATATTTT,CASSVAGGNTIYF
TRBJ1-5,NA,TRBD1,TRBV5-1,TGCGCCAGCAGCACCGGGACAGATCCTAGCAATCAGCCCCAGCATTTT,CASSTGTDPSNQPQHF
TRBJ1-2,NA,NA,TRBV7-8,TGTGCCAGCAGCTTAGCGGCCCTGGGGAGGGGTGGCTACACCTTC,CASSLAALGRGGYTF
TRBJ1-5,NA,NA,TRBV4-2,TGTGCCAGCAGCGAGGTAACGGCCCAAAATCAGCCCCAGCATTTT,CASSEVTAQNQPQHF
TRBJ1-2,NA,NA,TRBV28,TGTGCCAGCACCACAGGGACGGCGACCTCTAACTATGGCTACACCTTC,CASTTGTATSNYGYTF
TRBJ1-2,NA,NA,TRBV30,TGTGCCTGGAGGACAGCCGTTCTCACCTTC,CAWRTAVLTF
TRBJ2-3,NA,TRBD2,TRBV19,TGTGCCAGTAGTATCGGGAGGGGGGCCTCGACAGATACGCAGTATTTT,CASSIGRGASTDTQYF
TRBJ2-2,NA,NA,TRBV2,TGTGCCACCCTCACTACAGGGTTATGGGGGGAGCTGTTTTTT,CATLTTGLWGELFF